This note documents a single TCR beta chain sequence. The antigen remains undetermined. Patient tissue came from resections in Japan or China, 2014–2017. Each case's diagnosis was confirmed by two pathologists on H&E. These data belong to a study of immune evolution from preneoplasia to lung adenocarcinoma. Some clones are missing from TCRdb's copy, which holds only in-frame ones; the method was immunoSEQ multiplex PCR. The table shows about 5,800 clones, with 70% to 80% occurring only once. Overall study findings and caveats: Later-stage lesions appeared to have more T cells, more diversity, less clonality. Top clone frequencies peaked in normal lung, apparently declining through invasive adenocarcinoma.

Source material: FFPE adjacent normal lung tissue. This TCR was sampled from a person between 60 and 79 years old with lung adenocarcinoma.

CDR3 DNA: TGTGCCAGCAGCTTGGGAGGGTACGAGCAGTACTTC. The encoded protein is CASSLGGYEQYF. This rearrangement joins TRBV5-4 to TRBJ2-7; the D gene is possibly TRBD2 (5 bases). Trimming left V 0 bases short and J 4 bases short, with 5 bases between. The CDR3 is 12 amino acids. Germline V gene data show CDR1 as SGHNT and CDR2 as YYREEE (reference sequence).